The 15 T cell receptor beta chains reported below all come from one sample, sequenced in a study of post-analysis software for immune sequencing data. The study, taken as a whole, reports: Higher frequency in patients than in controls was seen for roughly 5 TRBV segments, with TRBV5-6, TRBV5-1 and TRBV20-1 among them.

Unique molecular identifiers featured in each of the TCR beta cDNA libraries. Each CDR3 protein gets one entry after TCRdb re-called the PCR reads with MiXCR. The table records 750,000 to 900,000 distinct CDR3 sequences, about 45% of them present only once. No antigen is known for these receptors. The sample taken for sequencing was blood. These receptors were taken from a girl under 18 with multiple sclerosis.

This sequence joins TRBV20-1 and TRBJ1-5; D is possibly TRBD1 (5 bases). Germline V lookup: CDR1 DFQATT, CDR2 SNEGSKA (reference sequence). CDR3 size: 15 residues. Trimming removed 4 bases from V and 6 bases from J, with 19 bases in between. This CDR3 reads CSANPGLGTGQPQHF. Written as DNA, the CDR3 is TGCAGTGCTAATCCGGGACTTGGAACTGGTCAGCCCCAGCATTTT.

Only a few counts were recorded for this clonotype. The chain is built from TRBV28 and TRBJ2-7; the match to TRBD1 covers 9 bases. Germline CDR1 reads MDHEN; CDR2 reads SYDVKM. The CDR3 loop spans 15 amino acids. Trimming at V came to 6 bases and at J to 2 bases, leaving 8 bases not matched to a gene. The CDR3 DNA reads as TGTGCCAGCAGCCGACGGACAGGGGCAACCTACGAGCAGTACTTC. It encodes CASSRRTGATYEQYF.

This clonotype was picked up a small number of times. This chain uses TRBV7-2 with TRBJ2-4, with TRBD2 matching 9 bases. The V gene end was trimmed by 8 bases and the J gene end by 7 bases; junction bases not matched to a gene: 9. CDR3 length: 14 amino acids. Germline lookup yields CDR1 SGHTA and CDR2 FQGNSA. The CDR3 DNA reads TGTGCCAGCCGATTAGCGGGAGTTGTCAACATTCAGTACTTC. Encoded protein: CASRLAGVVNIQYF. Filled out from reference TRBV7-2 and TRBJ2-4, the complete variable domain reads GAGVSQSPSNKVTEKGKDVELRCDPISGHTALYWYRQSLGQGLEFLIYFQGNSAPDKSGLPSDRFSAERTGGSVSTLTIQRTQQEDSAVYLCASRLAGVVNIQYFGAGTRLSVL.

The J gene is TRBJ2-1, the V gene TRBV20-1, with TRBD2 matching over 11 bases. Germline assignment: CDR1 DFQATT and CDR2 SNEGSKA (reference sequence). The CDR3 consists of 17 residues. V trimming: 5 bases; J trimming: 2 bases; junction bases outside the gene matches: 11. CDR3 amino acids: CSAPPTSGSIAYNEQFF. The CDR3 nucleotides are TGCAGTGCTCCACCCACTAGCGGGAGTATCGCCTACAATGAGCAGTTCTTC.

The chain employs TRBV7-9 and TRBJ2-5; a possible D gene is TRBD2 (5 bases). Germline CDR1 SEHNR, CDR2 FQNEAQ (reference sequence). This CDR3 contains 15 residues. Trimming shortened V by 6 bases and J by 3 bases, and 17 bases separated the two germline ends. The CDR3 loop reads CASSYTGLSKETQYF. The CDR3 coding sequence is TGTGCCAGCAGTTACACTGGACTCTCAAAAGAGACCCAGTACTTC.

The chain employs TRBV7-9 and TRBJ1-5; 8 bases match TRBD1. V gave up 1 base and J gave up 7 bases; unmatched junction bases: 0. From germline, CDR1 is SEHNR and CDR2 FQNEAQ (reference sequence). The CDR3 is 13 amino acids. The CDR3 spells CASSLGDRQPQHF. In nucleotides, the CDR3 is TGTGCCAGCAGCTTAGGGGACAGGCAGCCCCAGCATTTT.

V gene TRBV28 combines with J gene TRBJ1-1; maybe TRBD1 (5 bases). V was trimmed by 5 bases and J by 1 base, leaving 23 bases between them. This CDR3 has 18 residues. CDR1 MDHEN and CDR2 SYDVKM come from the germline V gene. The CDR3 DNA reads TGTGCCAGCAGTCCGACTGAGCTTCGGGGGGACCAGAACACTGAAGCTTTCTTT. Amino acids: CASSPTELRGDQNTEAFF.

V usage is TRBV12-3 or TRBV12-4 and J usage is TRBJ1-2; TRBD1 might be the D (6 bases). The CDR3 loop spans 13 amino acids. The V end was cut by 3 bases, the J end by 7 bases, with 12 bases between. CDR3 sequence reads: CASSLAGVSGYTF. The CDR3 DNA is TGTGCCAGCAGTTTGGCAGGGGTTAGTGGCTACACCTTC.

The table lists this clonotype with a few counts. A junction boundary mismatches the germline segment, possibly from a read error. This chain uses TRBV7-2 with TRBJ1-1, with D tentatively TRBD1 (6 bases). The CDR3 is made up of 11 amino acids. In germline, CDR1 is SGHTA, CDR2 FQGNSA. The CDR3 region has the DNA TGCGCCAGCAGGGGAGGGACTGAAGCTTTCTTT. This gives the protein CASRGGTEAFF.

This clonotype was counted a few times. CDR3 bases: TGCAGTGCTAGAGATGGCGGAGGCCCTATTTCCTACGAGCAGTACTTC. It translates to CSARDGGGPISYEQYF. The chain uses TRBV20-1 and TRBJ2-7; D is perhaps TRBD2 (5 bases). The ends were cut back, 0 bases at V and 1 base at J, with 16 bases in the middle. The CDR3 contains 16 residues. CDR1 DFQATT and CDR2 SNEGSKA come from the germline V gene (reference sequence).

V usage is TRBV24-1 and J usage is TRBJ2-5; 10 positions match TRBD1. The tail of the sequence fits TRBJ2-7 better, so the J call may be wrong. There are 17 residues in the CDR3. Germline V gives CDR1 KGHDR, CDR2 SFDVKD. The CDR3 DNA follows: TGTGCCACCAGTGACCAACCCGGGACAGGGGTAAGGTACGAGCAGTACTTC. It encodes CATSDQPGTGVRYEQYF.

This chain uses TRBV5-1 with TRBJ2-3; 12 nucleotides line up with TRBD2. The germline gives CDR1 SGHRS, CDR2 YFSETQ. The CDR3 covers 16 residues. The ends lost 0 bases at V and 6 bases at J; junction bases unmatched: 5. The CDR3 nucleotides read TGCGCCAGCAGCTTGGCGACTAGCGGGAGTCCCGATACGCAGTATTTT. Translated, it gives CASSLATSGSPDTQYF.

This clonotype has a handful of counts. V and J are TRBV11-1 and TRBJ2-3; D unresolved. The ends were cut back, 1 base at V and 5 bases at J, with 7 bases in the middle. In germline, CDR1 is SGHAT, CDR2 FQDESV (reference sequence). The CDR3 sequence is 13 residues long. The CDR3 DNA sequence: TGTGCCAGCAGCTTAGTTTGGGGAGATACGCAGTATTTT. This encodes CASSLVWGDTQYF.

This clonotype has just a few counts. This chain connects TRBV15 to TRBJ2-1, with unresolved D. This CDR3 is built from 14 residues. Germline V lookup: CDR1 LNHNV, CDR2 YYDKDF (reference sequence). V gave up 3 bases and J gave up 6 bases, with 12 bases separating them. The CDR3 DNA is TGTGCCACCAGCAGGGAACCAACTGGCAATGAGCAGTTCTTC. Protein sequence: CATSREPTGNEQFF. The complete variable domain, with remaining parts taken from reference TRBV15 and TRBJ2-1, reads DAMVIQNPRYQVTQFGKPVTLSCSQTLNHNVMYWYQQKSSQAPKLLFHYYDKDFNNEADTPDNFQSRRPNTSFCFLDIRSPGLGDTAMYLCATSREPTGNEQFFGPGTRLTVL.

V is TRBV2 and J is TRBJ1-1; 9 bases map to TRBD1. The CDR3 extends over 13 amino acids. J lost 5 bases, V lost 9 bases, and 7 bases had no gene match. Germline V gene sequence: CDR1 SNHLY, CDR2 FYNNEI. The CDR3 is CARGTGRGTEAFF. The CDR3 DNA follows: TGTGCCAGGGGGACAGGGCGGGGGACTGAAGCTTTCTTT.